This TCR beta chain was recorded in a study of blood T cell repertoires in COVID-19. Study background: The origin of the acute and convalescent COVID-19 samples was the United States, Italy and Spain.

Trimming left V 2 bases short and J 1 base short, with 23 bases between. The CDR3 extends over 19 amino acids. In germline, CDR1 is SEHNR, CDR2 FQNEAQ (reference sequence). Sequenced by immunoSEQ multiplex PCR; TCRdb stores in-frame clones only, minus some. Of roughly 250,000 clones detected, 75% to 95% appear once; the ten largest clones hold approximately 2%. This clone was counted once. The receptor comes from a young woman who had recovered from COVID-19. Specimen: PBMCs or T cells enriched from blood (not recorded which). The chain recombines TRBV7-9 with TRBJ1-1; D is ambiguous. This chain's CDR3 is CASSLTFLPGRDTNTEAFF. For the CDR3, the DNA is TGTGCCAGCAGCTTAACGTTCTTACCAGGACGGGATACGAACACTGAAGCTTTCTTT.